This section outlines one T cell receptor beta chain sequence together with its context. As yet, its antigen is unknown. This entry belongs to a study of cytomegalovirus exposure and HLA in healthy donors. V was trimmed by 1 base and J by 2 bases, leaving 12 bases between them. The germline V gene has CDR1 SGHVS and CDR2 FQNEAQ. The CDR3 has 15 residues. The study ran its PCR with 60 Vbeta and 13 Jbeta primers. The repertoire was sequenced with immunoSEQ multiplex PCR; TCRdb's copy has only in-frame clones and lacks some. The top ten hold more than 2% of the sample, which has 95,000 to 150,000 clones, around 80% seen once. Notes on the study in general: Within an earlier analysis, most TCR beta V segments proved productive either about 87% or about 30% of the time. V- and J-gene trimming of TCR beta was linked (in a later analysis) to a missense DCLRE1C variant. Because they were indistinguishable, some V segments, including TRBV6-2 and TRBV6-3, were excluded. It was confirmed in vitro that a few of the CMV-associated chains were specific for CMV antigens.

The V call is TRBV7-8, the J call TRBJ2-7; D is possibly TRBD1 (5 bases). The clonotype comes from a man aged 25 to 40 in good health and CMV-seronegative. The material sequenced was PBMCs. The CDR3 nucleotides read TGTGCCAGCAGCTTAGGCGCAGGGCCTACCTACGAGCAGTACTTC. This codes for CASSLGAGPTYEQYF.